These 30 T cell receptor beta chains were sequenced from one sample in a study of CD8+CD57+ T cells in acquired aplastic anemia. Only patients with CD8+CD57+ cell expansion on flow cytometry were chosen for sequencing. Genomic DNA served as template for TCR beta VDJ and CDR3 profiling. TCRdb redid the calling of the reads with MiXCR, one entry per CDR3 protein. Here the sample spans about 160,000 distinct CDR3 sequences, about two thirds being singletons. Sequencing was done on a sample of sorted CD4+, CD8+, or CD8+CD57+ T cells (not recorded which) from PBMCs. These receptors all come from a human donor with aplastic anemia.

The chain employs TRBV19 and TRBJ1-5; no clear D. Germline loops: CDR1 LNHDA, CDR2 SQIVND (reference sequence). The CDR3 totals 12 residues. Trimming cost V 2 bases and J 6 bases, with 5 bases left between them. In DNA form, the CDR3 reads TGTGCCAGTAGTATACCCCCTCAGCCCCAGCATTTT. It specifies CASSIPPQPQHF.

The chain combines TRBV29-1 with TRBJ1-5; D uncertain. CDR1 and CDR2 from the germline V gene are SQVTM and ANQGSEA. Between the trimmed V and J ends, which lost 5 bases and 1 base, there was a span of 9 bases. There are 13 residues in the CDR3. The CDR3 DNA sequence: TGCAGCGTTCGAGGAGGCAGCAATCAGCCCCAGCATTTT. It encodes CSVRGGSNQPQHF.

Of note for this clonotype: Germline is not matched at one junction end, which may reflect a read error. In DNA, the CDR3 is TGCGCCGGCAGCTTGGGCGGGGATCGTAATTCACCCCTCCACTTT. Amino acids: CAGSLGGDRNSPLHF. The chain links TRBV5-1 to TRBJ1-6; D not resolved. The CDR3 runs to 15 residues. Germline CDR1 and CDR2: SGHRS and YFSETQ.

V and J are TRBV7-2 and TRBJ1-5; no definite D call. Germline V CDR1 and CDR2: SGHTA, FQGNSA. Trimming pared 2 bases from V and 7 bases from J, leaving 9 bases between. The CDR3 length is 13 residues. This CDR3 reads CASSLSTRQPQHF. In DNA form, the CDR3 reads TGTGCCAGCAGCTTATCTACCCGGCAGCCCCAGCATTTT.

The rearrangement links TRBV19 to TRBJ2-7; D is unresolved. Trimming removed 4 bases at V and 0 bases at J, with 13 bases between. The CDR3 sequence is 15 residues long. The germline V gene encodes CDR1 LNHDA and CDR2 SQIVND (reference sequence). The CDR3 bases are TGTGCCAGTAGTACCGCACCAAACCCCTCCTACGAGCAGTACTTC. It encodes CASSTAPNPSYEQYF.

This chain links TRBV10-1 with TRBJ2-1; D might be TRBD1 (6 bases). CDR3 size: 17 residues. V dropped 4 bases and J dropped 5 bases, with 21 bases sitting between them. Germline V gives CDR1 WNHNN, CDR2 SYGVQD (reference sequence). DNA for the CDR3: TGCGCCAGCAGTGTGAAGCCCAGGACAGTAGGGAACAATGAGCAGTTCTTC. Amino acid sequence: CASSVKPRTVGNNEQFF.

This clonotype showed up just a few times. V usage is TRBV19 and J usage is TRBJ2-7, with unresolved D. Trimming pared 5 bases from V and 6 bases from J, leaving 17 bases between. CDR3 length: 14 residues. Per germline, CDR1 LNHDA and CDR2 SQIVND (reference sequence). CDR3: CASSLGPGRSEQYF. The CDR3 region has the DNA TGTGCCAGTAGTTTAGGTCCAGGTCGGAGCGAGCAGTACTTC.

The J gene is TRBJ2-7, the V gene TRBV15, with a weak D call TRBD1 (5 bases). This CDR3 has 15 residues. The V gene's germline CDR1 is LNHNV and CDR2 YYDKDF (reference sequence). The V end was cut by 1 base, the J end by 5 bases, with 15 bases between. In nucleotides, the CDR3 is TGTGCCACCAGCAGAGCGGCCAGGGCGCCCCACGAGCAGTACTTC. Its translation is CATSRAARAPHEQYF.

The chain couples TRBV9 to TRBJ1-1, with D possibly TRBD1 on 6 matching bases. V lost 3 bases and J lost 1, with 16 bases in between. Germline CDR1 SGDLS, CDR2 YYNGEE. This CDR3 contains 16 residues. The CDR3, as DNA: TGTGCCAGCAGCGCCGACGATACACAGGGGAACACTGAAGCTTTCTTT. Amino acids: CASSADDTQGNTEAFF.

This chain uses TRBV25-1 with TRBJ2-3; the D gene could be TRBD1 or TRBD2 (5 bases each). This CDR3 contains 13 residues. From germline, CDR1 is MGHDK and CDR2 SYGVNS. V dropped 7 bases and J dropped 1 base, with 9 bases sitting between them. This CDR3 is CASTGRGTDTQYF. The CDR3 DNA is TGTGCCAGCACGGGACGGGGCACAGATACGCAGTATTTT.

The V call is TRBV2, the J call TRBJ1-5; D perhaps matches TRBD1 (5 bases). Trimming removed 3 bases at V and 5 bases at J, with 11 bases between. This CDR3 is 14 amino acids long. Germline CDR1 and CDR2: SNHLY and FYNNEI. This CDR3 reads CASSDWGEYQPQHF. As DNA, the CDR3 is TGTGCCAGCAGTGATTGGGGGGAATATCAGCCCCAGCATTTT.

This clonotype has a handful of counts. The rearrangement joins TRBV2 to TRBJ1-2; D unresolved. The V end was cut by 2 bases, the J end by 0 bases, with 7 bases between. This CDR3 region has 14 residues. Germline-derived CDR1 and CDR2 are SNHLY and FYNNEI. The CDR3 spells CASSEPLSNYGYTF. CDR3 nucleotides: TGTGCCAGCAGTGAACCCCTCTCTAACTATGGCTACACCTTC.

The chain carries TRBV19 and TRBJ2-7, with 10 positions matching TRBD1. CDR1 is LNHDA, CDR2 SQIVND, per germline (reference sequence). The V and J ends lost 8 bases and 1 base, in that order; junction bases with no gene match: 5. The CDR3 consists of 14 residues. The CDR3 sequence is CASVEGQGSYEQYF. CDR3 DNA: TGTGCCAGTGTCGAGGGACAGGGGTCCTACGAGCAGTACTTC.

This clonotype was observed a few times. The chain joins TRBV24-1 to TRBJ1-6; 7 bases are shared with TRBD1. CDR1 is KGHDR and CDR2 is SFDVKD in the germline V gene. The CDR3 runs 14 residues. Trimming removed 9 bases from V and 4 bases from J; junction bases left unmatched: 5. CDR3 nucleotide sequence: TGTGCCACCTACGAGGGACAGTATAATTCACCCCTCCACTTT. This translates into CATYEGQYNSPLHF.

CDR3 residues: CSASRTSGMPLHDEQFF. The CDR3 bases are TGCAGTGCTAGCCGAACTAGCGGGATGCCTCTACACGATGAGCAGTTCTTC. The chain carries TRBV20-1 and TRBJ2-1; TRBD2 matches at 10 bases. Per germline, CDR1 DFQATT and CDR2 SNEGSKA (reference sequence). With V trimmed by 3 bases and J by 8 bases, 16 bases remained unmatched. This CDR3 is built from 17 residues.

The chain joins TRBV7-4 to TRBJ2-5; D may be TRBD2 (6 bases). This CDR3 has 14 residues. Trimming removed 5 bases from V and 5 bases from J, with 15 bases in between. Germline V gives CDR1 SGHVT, CDR2 SQSDAQ. The CDR3 DNA is TGTGCCAGCAGCCTCGTTCGGGGGAGGGAGACCCAGTACTTC. Amino acid sequence: CASSLVRGRETQYF.

V gene TRBV6-4 combines with J gene TRBJ2-1, with D possibly TRBD1 on 5 matching bases. This CDR3 spans 16 amino acids. Trimming took 6 bases from V and 0 from J, leaving 15 bases between them. Germline CDR1 and CDR2: MRHNA and SNTAGT. The CDR3 DNA follows: TGTGCCAGCAGCCAAGGGGCAGTTAGCTCCTACAATGAGCAGTTCTTC. Its protein is CASSQGAVSSYNEQFF.

This clonotype has a single count. This sequence joins TRBV6-1 and TRBJ1-1; a weak D match, TRBD1 (5 bases). The germline gives CDR1 MNHNS, CDR2 SASEGT. The CDR3 loop spans 13 amino acids. Trimming removed 4 bases at V and 5 bases at J, with 11 bases between. The CDR3 sequence is CASSVGEGTEAFF. The DNA of the CDR3 is TGTGCCAGCAGTGTCGGCGAGGGGACTGAAGCTTTCTTT.

This clonotype was counted only a few times. The genes are TRBV7-6 and TRBJ2-1, with TRBD2 matching over 11 bases. Losses at the gene ends were 4 bases for V and 7 bases for J; bases not matched to a gene: 6. The CDR3 contains 15 residues. Germline V gives CDR1 SGHVS, CDR2 FNYEAQ. The CDR3 DNA sequence: TGTGCCAGCAGCTCAATGACTAGCGGGAAAAATGAGCAGTTCTTC. Translating gives CASSSMTSGKNEQFF.

The J gene is TRBJ2-7, the V gene TRBV10-3; 9 positions agree with TRBD1. Germline CDR1 reads ENHRY; CDR2 reads SYGVKD. The V gene end was trimmed by 5 bases and the J gene end by 2 bases; junction bases not matched to a gene: 4. The CDR3 runs to 14 residues. DNA for the CDR3: TGTGCCATCAGTCGGGGGACAGGGCCCTACGAGCAGTACTTC. This gives the protein CAISRGTGPYEQYF.

The chain joins TRBV6-2 or TRBV6-3 to TRBJ2-7; 10 bases match TRBD1. V shed 7 bases and J 5 bases; nucleotides not matched to a gene: 5. Per the germline V gene, CDR1 is MNHEY and CDR2 is SVGEGT. This CDR3 has 13 amino acids. CDR3 amino acids: CASIRQGANEQYF. The CDR3 coding sequence is TGTGCCAGCATAAGACAGGGGGCCAACGAGCAGTACTTC.

This chain joins TRBV5-1 and TRBJ2-3; maybe TRBD1 (5 bases). Trimming shortened V by 3 bases and J by 1 base, and 15 bases separated the two germline ends. The CDR3 runs 16 residues. The germline CDR1 and CDR2 sequences are SGHRS and YFSETQ. The CDR3, as DNA: TGCGCCAGCAGCTCTTACAGGTCCCCTGGCACAGATACGCAGTATTTT. Amino acid sequence: CASSSYRSPGTDTQYF.

This clonotype was recorded many times. The rearrangement links TRBV19 to TRBJ2-7; unclear D gene. This CDR3 has 13 amino acids. Germline V gives CDR1 LNHDA, CDR2 SQIVND (reference sequence). The V gene lost 7 bases and the J gene lost 4 bases, with 14 bases spanning the gap. The CDR3 reads CASTLRPGYEQYF. CDR3 DNA: TGTGCCAGTACCCTGAGGCCCGGGTACGAGCAGTACTTC.

Comments on this clonotype: A read error is possible here, since a much larger clone lies one base away. The chain combines TRBV19 with TRBJ1-1; D call uncertain. CDR1 is LNHDA and CDR2 is SQIVND in the germline V gene (reference sequence). This CDR3 is 14 amino acids long. V lost 6 bases to trimming and J lost 4 bases, with 15 bases between them. Here the CDR3 reads CASSQDGPGTEAFF. CDR3 nucleotide sequence: TGTGCCAGTAGCCAGGACGGCCCGGGCACTGAAGCTTTCTTT. Full variable domain (rest looked up from reference TRBV19 and TRBJ1-1): DGGITQSPKYLFRKEGQNVTLSCEQNLNHDAMYWYRQDPGQGLRLIYYSQIVNDFQKGDIAEGYSVSREKKESFPLTVTSAQKNPTAFYLCASSQDGPGTEAFFGQGTRLTVV.

This clonotype has a handful of counts. This CDR3 is CASSRRGKTETQYF. The CDR3 DNA sequence: TGTGCCAGCAGCCGCAGGGGGAAGACGGAGACCCAGTACTTC. The chain recombines TRBV6-4 with TRBJ2-5; 7 bases align to TRBD1. Looked up from germline, CDR1 is MRHNA and CDR2 is SNTAGT. J was trimmed by 5 bases and V by 6 bases; bases with no gene match: 9. This CDR3 has 14 residues.

Notes on this clonotype: Mismatch with germline at one junction end may stem from a read error. V and J are TRBV24-1 and TRBJ2-1, with TRBD2 matching over 8 bases. CDR1 and CDR2 (germline): KGHDR, SFDVKD. The length of the CDR3 is 15 residues. The CDR3 DNA is TGCAGTGCTAGGTTTAGCGGGGAAACCTACAATGAGCAGTTCTTC. This sequence encodes CSARFSGETYNEQFF.

The chain employs TRBV11-3 and TRBJ1-2; D not resolved. Germline values: CDR1 SGHNT, CDR2 YENEEA. The CDR3 covers 16 residues. V was trimmed by 1 base and J by 4 bases, leaving 16 bases between them. CDR3 sequence reads: CASSLGTMAGSYGYTF. The CDR3 nucleotides read TGTGCCAGCAGCTTAGGAACCATGGCGGGAAGCTATGGCTACACCTTC.

The V and J genes are TRBV10-2 and TRBJ2-7; 7 positions match TRBD1. V shed 3 bases, J shed 5 bases, and the junction held 7 bases outside the gene matches. In germline, CDR1 is WSHSY, CDR2 SAAADI. The CDR3 totals 14 residues. The CDR3 region is CASSEVRGSDEQYF. DNA for the CDR3: TGCGCCAGCAGTGAAGTCAGGGGGTCCGACGAGCAGTACTTC.

V gene TRBV10-3 combines with J gene TRBJ2-3; TRBD2 might be the D (6 bases). Germline CDR1 reads ENHRY; CDR2 reads SYGVKD. CDR3 length equals 15 residues. The ends were cut back, 4 bases at V and 4 bases at J, with 15 bases in the middle. The DNA for the CDR3 is TGTGCCATCAGTGCCCTCGGAGGGCCCCCAGATACGCAGTATTTT. Its protein is CAISALGGPPDTQYF.

The rearrangement joins TRBV20-1 to TRBJ2-5; 13 bases line up with TRBD2. With V trimmed by 2 bases and J by 2 bases, 2 bases remained unmatched. This CDR3 has 15 residues. Looked up from germline, CDR1 is DFQATT and CDR2 is SNEGSKA (reference sequence). DNA of the CDR3: TGCAGTGCTAGATTACTAGCGGGGGGGCAAGAGACCCAGTACTTC. Its protein is CSARLLAGGQETQYF.